The clone carrying this T cell receptor (beta chain) has more than one count but fewer than ten. Other DNA sequences in the same sample also yield this CDR3. This CDR3 spans 13 amino acids. Germline CDR1 and CDR2: MDHEN and SYDVKM. V lost 6 bases to trimming and J lost 7 bases; unmatched junction nucleotides: 6. The data are from a study of brain metastases from non-small cell lung cancer. TCRdb's copy holds only in-frame clones and misses some; the assay was immunoSEQ multiplex PCR. The data hold over a thousand clones, with around 88% observed a single time. This rearrangement joins TRBV28 to TRBJ1-5, with 7 bases identical to TRBD1. The sample was tumor-adjacent normal tissue. This TCR was sampled from a donor at least 40 years old with non-small cell lung cancer. The CDR3: CASREGAGQPQHF. The CDR3 DNA reads TGTGCCAGCAGGGAGGGGGCGGGACAGCCCCAGCATTTT. The variable domain in full, with the rest retrieved from reference TRBV28 and TRBJ1-5, is DVKVTQSSRYLVKRTGEKVFLECVQDMDHENMFWYRQDPGLGLRLIYFSYDVKMKEKGDIPEGYSVSREKKERFSLILESASTNQTSMYLCASREGAGQPQHFGDGTRLSIL.